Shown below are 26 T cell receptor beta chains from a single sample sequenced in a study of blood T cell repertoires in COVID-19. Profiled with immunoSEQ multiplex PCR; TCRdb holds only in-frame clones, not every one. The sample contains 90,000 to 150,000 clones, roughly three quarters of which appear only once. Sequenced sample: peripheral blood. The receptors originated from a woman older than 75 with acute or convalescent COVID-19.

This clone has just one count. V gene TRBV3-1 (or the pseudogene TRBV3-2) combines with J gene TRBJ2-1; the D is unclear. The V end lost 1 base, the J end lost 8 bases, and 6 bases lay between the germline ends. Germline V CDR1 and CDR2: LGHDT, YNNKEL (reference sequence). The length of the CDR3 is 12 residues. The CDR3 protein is CASSQAIDEQFF. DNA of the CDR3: TGTGCCAGCAGCCAAGCCATTGATGAGCAGTTCTTC.

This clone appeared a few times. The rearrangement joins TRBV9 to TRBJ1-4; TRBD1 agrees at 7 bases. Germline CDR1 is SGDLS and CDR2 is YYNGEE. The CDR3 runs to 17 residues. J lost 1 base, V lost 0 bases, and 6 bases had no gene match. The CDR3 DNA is TGTGCCAGCAGCGTAGGACAGGGTTCCCAAACTAATGAAAAACTGTTTTTT. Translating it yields CASSVGQGSQTNEKLFF.

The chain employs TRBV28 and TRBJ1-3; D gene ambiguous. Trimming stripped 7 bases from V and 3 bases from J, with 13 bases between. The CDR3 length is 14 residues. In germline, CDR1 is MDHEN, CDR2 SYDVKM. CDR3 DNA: TGTGCCAGCACCGGTAATTCGTATGGAAACACCATATATTTT. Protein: CASTGNSYGNTIYF. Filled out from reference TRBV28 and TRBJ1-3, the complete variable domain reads DVKVTQSSRYLVKRTGEKVFLECVQDMDHENMFWYRQDPGLGLRLIYFSYDVKMKEKGDIPEGYSVSREKKERFSLILESASTNQTSMYLCASTGNSYGNTIYFGEGSWLTVV.

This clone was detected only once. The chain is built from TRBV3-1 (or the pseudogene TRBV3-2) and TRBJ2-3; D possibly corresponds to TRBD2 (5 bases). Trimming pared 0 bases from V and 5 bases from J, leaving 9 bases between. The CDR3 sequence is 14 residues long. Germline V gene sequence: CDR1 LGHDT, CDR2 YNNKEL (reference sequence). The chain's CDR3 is CASSQDVAIDTQYF. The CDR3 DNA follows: TGTGCCAGCAGCCAAGATGTAGCGATAGATACGCAGTATTTT.

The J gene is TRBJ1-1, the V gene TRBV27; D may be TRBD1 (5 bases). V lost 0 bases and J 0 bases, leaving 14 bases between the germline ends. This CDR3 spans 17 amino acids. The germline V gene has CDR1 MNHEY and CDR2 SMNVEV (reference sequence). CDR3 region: CASSLSFGGGVNTEAFF. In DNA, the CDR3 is TGTGCCAGCAGTTTATCGTTCGGGGGTGGGGTGAACACTGAAGCTTTCTTT.

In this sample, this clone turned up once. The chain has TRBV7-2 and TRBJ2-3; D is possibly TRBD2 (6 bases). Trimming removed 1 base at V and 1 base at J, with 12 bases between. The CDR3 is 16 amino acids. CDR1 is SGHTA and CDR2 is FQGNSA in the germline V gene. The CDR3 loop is CASSLEGRGGTDTQYF. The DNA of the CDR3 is TGTGCCAGCAGCTTAGAAGGGCGGGGAGGCACAGATACGCAGTATTTT.

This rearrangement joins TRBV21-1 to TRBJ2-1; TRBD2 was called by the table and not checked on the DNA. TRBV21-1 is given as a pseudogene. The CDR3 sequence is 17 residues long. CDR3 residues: CASTGLAGGNSYNEQFF. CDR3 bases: TGTGCCAGCACGGGACTAGCGGGAGGGAACTCCTACAATGAGCAGTTCTTC.

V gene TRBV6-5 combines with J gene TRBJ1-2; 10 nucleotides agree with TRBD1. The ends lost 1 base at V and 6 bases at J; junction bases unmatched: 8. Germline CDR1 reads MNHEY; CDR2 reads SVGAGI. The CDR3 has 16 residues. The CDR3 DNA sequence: TGTGCCAGCAGTTACTTGGGACAGGGGACACCTGATGGCTACACCTTC. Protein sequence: CASSYLGQGTPDGYTF.

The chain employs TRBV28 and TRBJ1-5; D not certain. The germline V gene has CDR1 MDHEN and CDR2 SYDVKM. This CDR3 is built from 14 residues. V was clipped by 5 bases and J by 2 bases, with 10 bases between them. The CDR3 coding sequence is TGTGCCAGCAGTCTCACCATAGGCAATCAGCCCCAGCATTTT. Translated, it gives CASSLTIGNQPQHF.

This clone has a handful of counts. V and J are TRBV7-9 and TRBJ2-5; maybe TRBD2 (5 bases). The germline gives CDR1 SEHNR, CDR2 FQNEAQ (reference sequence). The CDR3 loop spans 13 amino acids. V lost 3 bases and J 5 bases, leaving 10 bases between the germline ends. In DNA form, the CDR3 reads TGTGCCAGCAGCTTCGAGGACTCCGAGACCCAGTACTTC. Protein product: CASSFEDSETQYF.

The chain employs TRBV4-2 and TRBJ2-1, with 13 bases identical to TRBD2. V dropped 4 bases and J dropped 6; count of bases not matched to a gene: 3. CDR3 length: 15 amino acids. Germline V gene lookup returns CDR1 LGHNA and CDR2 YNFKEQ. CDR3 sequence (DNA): TGTGCCAGCAGCCGCGGGACTAGCGGGACCAATGAGCAGTTCTTC. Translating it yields CASSRGTSGTNEQFF.

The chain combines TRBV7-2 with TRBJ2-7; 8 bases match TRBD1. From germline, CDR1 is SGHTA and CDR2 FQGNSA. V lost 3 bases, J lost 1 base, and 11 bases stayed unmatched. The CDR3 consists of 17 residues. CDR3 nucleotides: TGTGCCAGCAGCTTGCGTCCGGGACAGGCGTATTCCTACGAGCAGTACTTC. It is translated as CASSLRPGQAYSYEQYF.

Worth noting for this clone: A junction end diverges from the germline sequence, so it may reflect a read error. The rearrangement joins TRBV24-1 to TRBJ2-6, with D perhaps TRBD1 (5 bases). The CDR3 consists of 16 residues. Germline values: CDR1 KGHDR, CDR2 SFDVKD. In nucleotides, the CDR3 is TGTGCCACCAGTGACCCCACAGGCTCTGGGGCCAACGTCCCGACTTTC. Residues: CATSDPTGSGANVPTF.

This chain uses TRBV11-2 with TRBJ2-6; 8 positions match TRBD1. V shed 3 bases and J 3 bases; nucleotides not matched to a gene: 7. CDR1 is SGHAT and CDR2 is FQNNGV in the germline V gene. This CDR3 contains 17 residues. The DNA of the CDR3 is TGTGCCAGCAGCTTTAATCAGGGGGCTGGTGGGGCCAACGTCCTGACTTTC. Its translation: CASSFNQGAGGANVLTF. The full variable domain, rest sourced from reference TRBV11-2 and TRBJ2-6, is EAGVAQSPRYKIIEKRQSVAFWCNPISGHATLYWYQQILGQGPKLLIQFQNNGVVDDSQLPKDRFSAERLKGVDSTLKIQPAKLEDSAVYLCASSFNQGAGGANVLTFGAGSRLTVL.

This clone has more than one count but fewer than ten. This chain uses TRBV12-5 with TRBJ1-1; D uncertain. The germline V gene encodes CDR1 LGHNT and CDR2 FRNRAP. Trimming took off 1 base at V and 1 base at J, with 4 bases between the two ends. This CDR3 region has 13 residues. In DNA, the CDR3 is TGTGCTAGTGGTTTGGCAGAGAACACTGAAGCTTTCTTT. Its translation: CASGLAENTEAFF.

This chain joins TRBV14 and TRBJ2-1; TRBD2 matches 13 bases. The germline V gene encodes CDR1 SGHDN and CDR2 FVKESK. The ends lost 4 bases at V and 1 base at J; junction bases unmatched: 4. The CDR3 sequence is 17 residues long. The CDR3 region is CASSLLAGGVSYNEQFF. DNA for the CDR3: TGTGCCAGCAGCCTACTAGCGGGGGGGGTGTCCTACAATGAGCAGTTCTTC.

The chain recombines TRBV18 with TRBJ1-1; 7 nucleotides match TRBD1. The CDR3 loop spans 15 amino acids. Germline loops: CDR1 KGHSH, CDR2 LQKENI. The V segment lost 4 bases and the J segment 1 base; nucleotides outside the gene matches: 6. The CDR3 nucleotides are TGTGCCAGCTCACAAGCAGGGGGAGAGAACACTGAAGCTTTCTTT. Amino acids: CASSQAGGENTEAFF.

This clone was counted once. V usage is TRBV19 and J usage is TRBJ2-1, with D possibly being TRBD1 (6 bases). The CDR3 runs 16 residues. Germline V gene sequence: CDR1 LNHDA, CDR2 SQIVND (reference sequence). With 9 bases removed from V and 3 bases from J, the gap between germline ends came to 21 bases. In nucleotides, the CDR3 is TGTGCCAGCTCCCCAAGGGGGTTGTTTCTCTACAATGAGCAGTTCTTC. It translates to CASSPRGLFLYNEQFF.

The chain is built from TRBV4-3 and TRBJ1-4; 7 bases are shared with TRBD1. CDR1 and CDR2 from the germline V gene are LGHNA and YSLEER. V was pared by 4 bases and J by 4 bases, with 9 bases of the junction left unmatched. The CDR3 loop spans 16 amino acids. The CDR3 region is CASSPSLTGFNEKLFF. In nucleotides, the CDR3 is TGCGCCAGCAGCCCTAGCCTGACAGGGTTTAATGAAAAACTGTTTTTT.

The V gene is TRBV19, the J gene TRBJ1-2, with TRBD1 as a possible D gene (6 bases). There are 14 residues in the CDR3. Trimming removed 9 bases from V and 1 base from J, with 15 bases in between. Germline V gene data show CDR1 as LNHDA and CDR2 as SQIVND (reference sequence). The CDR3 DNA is TGTGCCAGCAATGGACAGCCACTTAACTATGGCTACACCTTC. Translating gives CASNGQPLNYGYTF. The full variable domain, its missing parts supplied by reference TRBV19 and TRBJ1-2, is DGGITQSPKYLFRKEGQNVTLSCEQNLNHDAMYWYRQDPGQGLRLIYYSQIVNDFQKGDIAEGYSVSREKKESFPLTVTSAQKNPTAFYLCASNGQPLNYGYTFGSGTRLTVV.

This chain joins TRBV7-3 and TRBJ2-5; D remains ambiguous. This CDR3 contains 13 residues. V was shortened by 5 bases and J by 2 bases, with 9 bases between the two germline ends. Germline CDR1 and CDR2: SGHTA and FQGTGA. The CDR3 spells CASSRSKQETQYF. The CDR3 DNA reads TGTGCCAGCAGCCGTTCTAAACAAGAGACCCAGTACTTC. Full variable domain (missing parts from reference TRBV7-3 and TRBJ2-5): GAGVSQTPSNKVTEKGKYVELRCDPISGHTALYWYRQSLGQGPEFLIYFQGTGAADDSGLPNDRFFAVRPEGSVSTLKIQRTERGDSAVYLCASSRSKQETQYFGPGTRLLVL.

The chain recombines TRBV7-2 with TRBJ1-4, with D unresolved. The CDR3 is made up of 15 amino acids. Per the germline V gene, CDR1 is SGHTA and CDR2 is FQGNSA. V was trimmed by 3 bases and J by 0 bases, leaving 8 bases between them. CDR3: CASSLNIATNEKLFF. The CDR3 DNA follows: TGTGCCAGCAGCTTGAACATCGCAACTAATGAAAAACTGTTTTTT.

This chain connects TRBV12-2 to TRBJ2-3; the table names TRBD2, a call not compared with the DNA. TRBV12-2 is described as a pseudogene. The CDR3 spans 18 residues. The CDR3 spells CASRLPGGTSGDTDTQYF. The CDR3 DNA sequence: TGTGCAAGTCGCTTACCGGGGGGGACTAGCGGAGACACAGATACGCAGTATTTT.

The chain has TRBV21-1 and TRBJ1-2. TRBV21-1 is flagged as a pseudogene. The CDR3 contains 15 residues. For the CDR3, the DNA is TGTGCCAGCTTTTTGAGGCGGGACGTATCCCAAAGCTACACCTTC. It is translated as CASFLRRDVSQSYTF.

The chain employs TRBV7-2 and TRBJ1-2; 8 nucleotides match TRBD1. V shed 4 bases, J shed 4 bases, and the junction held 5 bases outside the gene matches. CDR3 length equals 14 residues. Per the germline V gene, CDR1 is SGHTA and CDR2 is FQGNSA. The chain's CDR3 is CASSSRGQGYGYTF. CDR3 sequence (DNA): TGTGCCAGCAGCTCCAGGGGGCAGGGCTATGGCTACACCTTC.

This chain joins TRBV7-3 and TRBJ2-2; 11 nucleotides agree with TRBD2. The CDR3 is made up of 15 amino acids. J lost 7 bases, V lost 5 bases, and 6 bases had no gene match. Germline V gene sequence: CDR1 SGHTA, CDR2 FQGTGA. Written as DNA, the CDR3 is TGTGCCAGCAGCCGATTAGCGGGGGGGGGCGGGGAGCTGTTTTTT. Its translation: CASSRLAGGGGELFF.